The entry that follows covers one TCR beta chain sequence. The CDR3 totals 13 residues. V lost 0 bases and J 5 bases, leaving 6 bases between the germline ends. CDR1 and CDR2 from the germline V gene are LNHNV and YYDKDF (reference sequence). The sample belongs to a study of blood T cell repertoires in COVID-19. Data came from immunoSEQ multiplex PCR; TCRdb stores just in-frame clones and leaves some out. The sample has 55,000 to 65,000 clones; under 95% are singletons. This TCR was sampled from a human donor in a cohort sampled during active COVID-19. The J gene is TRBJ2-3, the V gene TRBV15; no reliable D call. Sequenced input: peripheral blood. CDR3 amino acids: CATSRDQRDTQYF. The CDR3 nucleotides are TGTGCCACCAGCAGAGATCAGCGAGATACGCAGTATTTT.